The rows below give T cell receptor beta chains drawn from one sample of a study of Graves' ophthalmopathy and Graves' hyperthyroidism. TCRdb independently ran MiXCR on the multiplex PCR reads; one entry per CDR3 protein. This table has about 740,000 distinct CDR3 sequences, 40% appearing once. Sequenced: peripheral blood. Source of these receptors: an adult man with Graves' ophthalmopathy. Each CDR3 is given with its conserved first and last residue. D genes are given only for firm matches. Part of the rows lack a size; the others show once, few, many or a class for expanded clones.

d_call	clone_size	v_call	j_call	cdr3_nt	cdr3_aa
-	many	TRBV25-1	TRBJ1-1	TGTGCCAGCAGCCCCGGTCGAGGGGGAAAGTACACTGAAGCTTTCTTT	CASSPGRGGKYTEAFF
TRBD1	-	TRBV10-3	TRBJ1-1	TGTGCCACCGAACGGGTCAGGGGGCAGAACACTGAAGCTTTCTTT	CATERVRGQNTEAFF
TRBD1	many	TRBV29-1	TRBJ2-7	TGCAGCGTTTATGAGGGACAGGGCGGCTACGAGCAGTACTTC	CSVYEGQGGYEQYF
TRBD1	-	TRBV2	TRBJ2-7	TGTGCCAGCGGGGGACAGGAAAGCTCCTACGAGCAGTACTTC	CASGGQESSYEQYF
-	-	TRBV5-1	TRBJ1-4	TGTGCCAGCAGCTCCTCAGCAAATGAAAAACTGTTTTTT	CASSSSANEKLFF
-	-	TRBV7-9	TRBJ1-4	TGTGCCAGCAGCTATGGCATGGAGCCTGAAAAACTGTTTTTT	CASSYGMEPEKLFF
-	-	TRBV7-2	TRBJ2-7	TGTGCCAGCAGGGACCAAGGGGGTTCCAACTACGAGCAGTACTTC	CASRDQGGSNYEQYF
-	-	TRBV11-2	TRBJ2-2	-	CASSFLRTATPGSCFF
-	-	TRBV2	TRBJ1-3	TGTGCCAGCAGTTACGGGTCTTCGCGACAGGAACTCTGGAACACCATATATTTT	CASSYGSSRQELWNTIYF
-	-	TRBV7-9	TRBJ1-3	TGTGCCAGCAGCTCAGGCTCACTCCCTGGAAACACCATATATTTT	CASSSGSLPGNTIYF
-	few	TRBV9	TRBJ2-7	TGTGCCAGCAGCCACTTTAGCGGTCACGAGCAGTACTTC	CASSHFSGHEQYF
-	many	TRBV15	TRBJ1-4	TGTGCCACCAGCAGCGGTCAGGGTAATGAAAAACTGTTTTTT	CATSSGQGNEKLFF
-	-	TRBV12-3/TRBV12-4	TRBJ1-3	TGTGCCGTCAGTGAGGCCTCCCCGCACACCATATATTTT	CAVSEASPHTIYF
-	-	TRBV19	TRBJ2-3	TGTGCCAGTCGTACAGGGGATACGCAGTATTTT	CASRTGDTQYF
TRBD2	-	TRBV7-2	TRBJ2-5	TGTGCCAGCAGCTTTAGCGGGAGGGCCCAGGAGACCCAGTACTTC	CASSFSGRAQETQYF
TRBD1	-	TRBV20-1	TRBJ2-7	TGCAGTATCCCTCCACAGGGGGTAGCTATGGGGATCTACGAGCAGTACTTC	CSIPPQGVAMGIYEQYF
-	-	TRBV2	TRBJ2-7	TGTGCCAGCAGGGAGACTGACCGCTACGAGCAGTACTTC	CASRETDRYEQYF
-	many	TRBV9	TRBJ1-6	TGTGCCAGCAGCGCCAGGGGCGCCCTAAATTCACCCCTCCACTTT	CASSARGALNSPLHF
-	-	TRBV29-1	TRBJ1-1	TGTGCCTACCTCCCAAGAGGGCTGAACACTGAAGCTTTCTTT	CAYLPRGLNTEAFF
-	many	TRBV15	TRBJ1-2	TGTGCCACCAGCAGAGTTTACGGCGGTAACTATGGCTACACCTTC	CATSRVYGGNYGYTF
TRBD1	-	TRBV7-9	TRBJ1-4	TGTGCCAGCAGTTTTCAAACAGGGGGCCCCGGGTTT	CASSFQTGGPGF
-	-	TRBV10-3	TRBJ1-6	TGTGCCAGCAGTTACTCTAGCGGGGGGATGTCACCCCTCCACTTT	CASSYSSGGMSPLHF
-	-	TRBV9	TRBJ1-6	TGTGCCAGCAGCCAAGATACCAGGGTAGCACCCCTCCACTTT	CASSQDTRVAPLHF
TRBD1	once	TRBV20-1	TRBJ2-5	TGCAGTGCTAGAGCCGCGGCAGGGGGACAAGAGACCCAGTACTTC	CSARAAAGGQETQYF
TRBD1	few	TRBV7-9	TRBJ2-7	TGTGCCAGCAGCCCGAGGGACAGGGAGGATTTCTACGAGCAGTACTTC	CASSPRDREDFYEQYF
-	few	TRBV7-9	TRBJ1-1	TGTGCCAGCAGCTTAAGGGGCAGGGCGACTGAAGCTTTCTTT	CASSLRGRATEAFF
-	-	TRBV4-2	TRBJ2-5	TGTGCCAGCAGCTTTGAGTTTGCGGAGACCCAGTACTTC	CASSFEFAETQYF
-	-	TRBV25-1	TRBJ2-2	TGTGCCAGCACCGTCCAGGGGATTGGCACCGGGGAGCTGTTTTTT	CASTVQGIGTGELFF
TRBD1	-	TRBV19	TRBJ2-5	TGTGCCAGTAGTATAACAGGGGGAGAGACCCAGTACTTC	CASSITGGETQYF
TRBD1	many	TRBV7-9	TRBJ2-5	TGTGCCAGCAGCTCCCACGGACAGGGAGAAGAGACCCAGTACTTC	CASSSHGQGEETQYF
TRBD2	-	TRBV10-3	TRBJ2-3	TGTGCCATCTGGGATAGCGGGGGTAGCACAGATACGCAGTATTTT	CAIWDSGGSTDTQYF
TRBD1	-	TRBV19	TRBJ1-1	TGTGCCAGTATACCCAGGACAGGGGACCGACACACTAAAGCTTTCTTT	CASIPRTGDRHTKAFF
-	-	TRBV25-1	TRBJ1-3	TGTGCCAGCAGCTTAATAGCGACGGTGGGAAACACCATATATTTT	CASSLIATVGNTIYF
-	-	TRBV10-3	TRBJ2-5	TGTGCCAGCAGTTTGAGGGTCCCAACCCAAGAGACCCAGTACTTC	CASSLRVPTQETQYF
-	-	TRBV10-3	TRBJ2-7	TGTGCCAGCAGTGAATGGTCCTCCCGGGGCCAGTTACACGAGCAGTACTTC	CASSEWSSRGQLHEQYF
-	-	TRBV15	TRBJ2-7	TGTGCCACCAGCAGCTCTTCCAGGGGCTCTGCCTACGAGCAGTACTTC	CATSSSSRGSAYEQYF
-	-	TRBV29-1	TRBJ1-2	TGCAGCGTTGAAGAGGGGTATGGCTGCACCTTC	CSVEEGYGCTF
TRBD1	few	TRBV5-1	TRBJ2-7	TGCGCCAGCAGCTCGGGCCACAGGGGGCTCTACGAGCAGTACTTC	CASSSGHRGLYEQYF
-	-	TRBV24-1	TRBJ1-5	TGTGCCACCAGTGATCCCGGGACTAGCGGGAGAAATGAGCATTTT	CATSDPGTSGRNEHF
-	-	TRBV28	TRBJ1-5	TGTGCCAGCAGTTCCATCCGGGAGCCCCAGCATTTT	CASSSIREPQHF
TRBD2	-	TRBV24-1	TRBJ2-3	TGTGCCACCAGTGATCGAGCGGGGCAAACAGATACGCAGTATTTT	CATSDRAGQTDTQYF
-	few	TRBV9	TRBJ2-6	TGTGCCAGCAGCGAAAGGGGGGGTGGTGGGGCCAACGTCCTGACTTTC	CASSERGGGGANVLTF
TRBD1	-	TRBV19	TRBJ1-2	TGTGCCAGTAGTACCAACAGGGGTGGTGGCTACACCTTC	CASSTNRGGGYTF
-	many	TRBV10-2	TRBJ1-6	TGCGCCAGCAGCCAAGGGGGGGGGGAGTGGAATTCACCCCTCCACTTT	CASSQGGGEWNSPLHF
TRBD2	many	TRBV5-1	TRBJ2-7	TGCGCCAGCAGCGCGGGAGGAGGGAGAGCCTACGAGCAGTACTTC	CASSAGGGRAYEQYF
-	few	TRBV11-2	TRBJ2-6	TGTGCCAGCAGCTTAGAGGGACGGACTTTT	CASSLEGRTF
-	many	TRBV7-2	TRBJ2-6	TGTGCCAGCAGCTTCCCAAGGGGCCACGTCCTGACTTTC	CASSFPRGHVLTF
-	-	TRBV19	TRBJ1-1	TGTGCCAGTAGTATGTCGGGGACGGAAGCTTTCTTT	CASSMSGTEAFF
TRBD2	few	TRBV7-9	TRBJ2-7	TGTGCCAGCAGCTTGGTACTAGCGGAAGCCTACGAGCAGTACTTC	CASSLVLAEAYEQYF
-	-	TRBV24-1	TRBJ1-5	TGTGCCAGCAGTCAACCCCGTCAGCAAGGCAATCAGCCCCAGCATTTT	CASSQPRQQGNQPQHF
-	few	TRBV7-9	TRBJ1-5	TGTGCCAGCAGTTTCCGGGAGGGTGGGCAGCCCCAGCATTTT	CASSFREGGQPQHF
TRBD1	many	TRBV2	TRBJ2-6	TGTGCCTCCGCCAGGGGGCGGGTAGCTGGGGCCAACGTCCTGACTTTC	CASARGRVAGANVLTF
-	-	TRBV2	TRBJ1-1	TGTGCCAGCAGTGGCGGGCTCTCTATGAACACTGAAGCTTTCTTT	CASSGGLSMNTEAFF
-	-	TRBV20-1	TRBJ1-5	TGCAGTGCTATAGTCGGGGGGGCGGGTCAGCCCCAGCATTTT	CSAIVGGAGQPQHF